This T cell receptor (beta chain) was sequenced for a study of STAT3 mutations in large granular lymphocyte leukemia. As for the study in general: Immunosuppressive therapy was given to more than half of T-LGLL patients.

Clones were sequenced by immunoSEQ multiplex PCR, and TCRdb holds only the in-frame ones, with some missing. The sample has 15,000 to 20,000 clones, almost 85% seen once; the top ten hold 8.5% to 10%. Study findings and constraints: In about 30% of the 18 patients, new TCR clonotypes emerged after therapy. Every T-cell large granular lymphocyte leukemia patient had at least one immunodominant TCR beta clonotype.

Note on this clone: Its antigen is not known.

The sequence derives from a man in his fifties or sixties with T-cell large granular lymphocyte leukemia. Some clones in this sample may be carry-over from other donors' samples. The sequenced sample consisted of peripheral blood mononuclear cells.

The CDR3 region has the DNA TGTGCCAGTAGTATCGGGACAGGGTTTTACTACGAGCAGTACTTC. It is translated as CASSIGTGFYYEQYF. V and J are TRBV19 and TRBJ2-7; 9 bases are a match to TRBD1. Germline V gene sequence: CDR1 LNHDA, CDR2 SQIVND (reference sequence). Trimming cost V 3 bases and J 3 bases; bases outside gene matches: 6. CDR3 length equals 15 residues.